The T cell receptor delta chain described here comes from a study of γδ T cells in repeated Plasmodium falciparum infection. Overall study context: The natural-infection arm compared Malian children under seasonal malaria with matched Australian children. Sampling occurred at baseline, pre-infection for selected infections, and 21 days post-infection.

Deletions cut 3 bases from V and 7 bases from J, with 20 bases between. Germline loops: CDR1 GEAIGNYY, CDR2 EKD. The CDR3 is made up of 15 amino acids. TCRdb reanalysed the multiplex PCR reads with CATT. This sample has tens of thousands of delta-chain clones, with roughly 0.9% found just once. Flow sorting of PBMC yielded separate Vgamma9/Vdelta2+ and Vdelta2-negative gammadelta T cell populations for bulk repertoire analysis. Concerning this clone itself: TCRdb pairs this DNA with a much larger clone's protein that differs at residue 11, likely a read error; the protein shown was translated from the DNA.

The sequence derives from a pool of human donors (malaria-infected and uninfected, not separated). The chain joins TRDV2 to TRDJ1; D not certain. TCRdb is silent on the J gene; assignment here came from matching the DNA to germline. The sequencing input was gamma-delta T cells from blood. The CDR3 DNA reads as TGTGCCTGTGACTCTTATTCGGGGTCGCACGGTAAACTCATCTTT. Encoded protein: CACDSYSGSHGKLIF.